These 3 T cell receptor beta chains originate from one sample sequenced in a study of spatial heterogeneity in lung cancer. Using its own MiXCR run on the 5' RACE reads, TCRdb lists one record per CDR3 protein. The sample includes 65,000 to 85,000 distinct CDR3 sequences, roughly a fifth of them seen just once. Time point defined: sample taken at primary tumor resection. Whole RNA came from tumor, nontumor lung or frozen PBMC and was sequenced without being sorted. The sequencing here drew on PBMCs, taken at surgery. The receptors originated from a male donor with early-stage non-small cell lung cancer.

The sample holds a few counts of this clonotype. This chain connects TRBV28 to TRBJ2-7; the D gene is possibly TRBD1 (6 bases). Trimming stripped 2 bases from V and 0 bases from J, with 11 bases between. The CDR3 runs 15 residues. Germline CDR1 is MDHEN and CDR2 is SYDVKM. The CDR3 sequence is CASSLKPGHSYEQYF. The CDR3 coding sequence is TGTGCCAGCAGTTTAAAACCGGGACACTCCTACGAGCAGTACTTC.

This clonotype was observed at least ten times. The rearrangement uses TRBV7-2 and TRBJ2-3; 9 bases agree with TRBD2. This CDR3 region has 16 residues. Trimming cost V 4 bases and J 6 bases; bases outside gene matches: 11. Germline-derived CDR1 and CDR2 are SGHTA and FQGNSA. DNA for the CDR3: TGTGCCAGCAGCTACAAGCGGGGGGCGGGGATTGATACGCAGTATTTT. Protein sequence: CASSYKRGAGIDTQYF.

The chain combines TRBV6-2 or TRBV6-3 with TRBJ2-3; 11 bases are shared with TRBD2. The CDR3 has 16 amino acids. Germline values: CDR1 MNHEY, CDR2 SVGEGT. V gave up 5 bases and J gave up 5 bases; unmatched junction bases: 9. In DNA, the CDR3 is TGTGCCAGCAGTCATAGCGGGGGGGCCTGGATAGATACGCAGTATTTT. Translated: CASSHSGGAWIDTQYF.